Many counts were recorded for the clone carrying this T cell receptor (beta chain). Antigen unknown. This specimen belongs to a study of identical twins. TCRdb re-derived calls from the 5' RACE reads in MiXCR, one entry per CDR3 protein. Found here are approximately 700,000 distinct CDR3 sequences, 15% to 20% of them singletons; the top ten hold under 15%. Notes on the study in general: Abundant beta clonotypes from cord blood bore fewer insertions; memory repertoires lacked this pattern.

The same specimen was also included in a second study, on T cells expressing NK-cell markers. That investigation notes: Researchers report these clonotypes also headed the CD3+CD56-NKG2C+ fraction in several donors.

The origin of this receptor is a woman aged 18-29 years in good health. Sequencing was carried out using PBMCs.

The CDR3 bases are TGTGCCAGCAGTTGGGTGCCCTATAATTCACCCCTCCACTTT. Translated: CASSWVPYNSPLHF. The chain uses TRBV12-3 or TRBV12-4 and TRBJ1-6; D call uncertain. The V and J ends lost 4 bases and 2 bases respectively, with 6 bases between them. This CDR3 spans 14 amino acids.